This entry describes one TCR beta chain. The antigen is unknown. TCRdb ran MiXCR on the RACE reads and lists one entry per CDR3 protein. The repertoire holds around 120,000 distinct CDR3 sequences, 12% seen once, with more than 1.3% in the top ten. The time point here: patch test 1, 2 weeks after DPC sensitization. The treatment is: therapeutic diphenylcyclopropenone sensitization with weekly scalp DPC. The record originates from a study of human T cells and chemical hapten exposure. Study overall: An approximately 2 cm by approximately 2 cm inner upper arm patch received 2% DPC for sensitization.

From germline, CDR1 is DFQATT and CDR2 SNEGSKA (reference sequence). The CDR3 runs to 14 residues. Study results and limitations: The count of PT1 expanded TCRs correlated positively with patch test score.

This sequence was found in a woman aged 50 to 60 with alopecia areata. Some clones in this sample may be carry-over from other donors' samples. The chain carries TRBV20-1 and TRBJ1-1; possibly TRBD1 for D (6 bases). The material sequenced was whole blood, taken in connection with sensitization to the hapten diphenylcyclopropenone (DPC). Here the CDR3 DNA reads TGCACGGTTAAGTGGGGGCAGGTTAACACTGAAGCTTTCTTT. Protein sequence: CTVKWGQVNTEAFF.